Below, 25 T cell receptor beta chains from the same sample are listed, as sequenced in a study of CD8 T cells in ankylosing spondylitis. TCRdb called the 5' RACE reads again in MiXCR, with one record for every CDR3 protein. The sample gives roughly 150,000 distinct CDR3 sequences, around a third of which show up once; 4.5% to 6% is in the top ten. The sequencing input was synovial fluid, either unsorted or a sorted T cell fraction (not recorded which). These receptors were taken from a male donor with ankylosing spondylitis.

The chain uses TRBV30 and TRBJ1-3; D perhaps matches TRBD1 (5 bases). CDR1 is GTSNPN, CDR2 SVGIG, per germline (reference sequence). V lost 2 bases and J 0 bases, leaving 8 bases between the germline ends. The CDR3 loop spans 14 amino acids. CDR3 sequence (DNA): TGTGCCTGGAGTCCTAGGGGCTCTGGAAACACCATATATTTT. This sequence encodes CAWSPRGSGNTIYF.

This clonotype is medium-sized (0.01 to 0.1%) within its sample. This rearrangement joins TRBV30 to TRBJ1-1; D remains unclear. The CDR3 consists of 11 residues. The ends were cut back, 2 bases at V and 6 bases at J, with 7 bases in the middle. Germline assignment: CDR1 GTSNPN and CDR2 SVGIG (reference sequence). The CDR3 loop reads CAWSWEAEAFF. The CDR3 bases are TGTGCCTGGAGTTGGGAGGCTGAAGCTTTCTTT. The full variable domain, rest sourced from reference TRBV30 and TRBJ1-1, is SQTIHQWPATLVQPVGSPLSLECTVEGTSNPNLYWYRQAAGRGLQLLFYSVGIGQISSEVPQNLSASRPQDRQFILSSKKLLLSDSGFYLCAWSWEAEAFFGQGTRLTVV.

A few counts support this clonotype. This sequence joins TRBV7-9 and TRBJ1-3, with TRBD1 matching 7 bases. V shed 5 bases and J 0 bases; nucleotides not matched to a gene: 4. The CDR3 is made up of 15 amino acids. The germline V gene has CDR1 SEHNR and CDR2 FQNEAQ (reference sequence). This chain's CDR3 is CASSPDRSSGNTIYF. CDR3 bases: TGTGCCAGCAGCCCGGACAGGTCCTCTGGAAACACCATATATTTT. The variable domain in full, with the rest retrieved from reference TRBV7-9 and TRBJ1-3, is DTGVSQNPRHKITKRGQNVTFRCDPISEHNRLYWYRQTLGQGPEFLTYFQNEAQLEKSRLLSDRFSAERPKGSFSTLEIQRTEQGDSAMYLCASSPDRSSGNTIYFGEGSWLTVV.

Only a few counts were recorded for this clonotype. As DNA, the CDR3 is TGTGCCTGGCGGACCGATAATAATCAGCCCCAGCATTTT. Protein sequence: CAWRTDNNQPQHF. The chain couples TRBV30 to TRBJ1-5; no firm D call. Trimming took off 5 bases at V and 4 bases at J, with 12 bases between the two ends. The CDR3 has 13 amino acids. Germline V gene data show CDR1 as GTSNPN and CDR2 as SVGIG (reference sequence).

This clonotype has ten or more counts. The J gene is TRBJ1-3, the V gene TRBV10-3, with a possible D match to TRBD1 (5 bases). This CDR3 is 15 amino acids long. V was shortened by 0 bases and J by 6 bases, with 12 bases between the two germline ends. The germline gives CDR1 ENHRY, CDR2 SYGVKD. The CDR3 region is CAISESPGLTNTIYF. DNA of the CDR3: TGTGCCATCAGTGAGTCCCCAGGGTTGACAAACACCATATATTTT.

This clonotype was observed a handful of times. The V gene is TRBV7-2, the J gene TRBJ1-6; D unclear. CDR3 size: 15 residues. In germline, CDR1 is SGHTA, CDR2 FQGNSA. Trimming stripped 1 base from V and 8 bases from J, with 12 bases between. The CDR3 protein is CASSLVSGNDSPLHF. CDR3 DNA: TGTGCCAGCAGCTTAGTGTCCGGGAATGATTCACCCCTCCACTTT.

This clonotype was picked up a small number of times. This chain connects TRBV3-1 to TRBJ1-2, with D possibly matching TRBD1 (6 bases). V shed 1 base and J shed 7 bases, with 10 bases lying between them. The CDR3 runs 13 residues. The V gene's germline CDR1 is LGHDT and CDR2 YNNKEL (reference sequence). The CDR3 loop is CASSQAQGGGYTF. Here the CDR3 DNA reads TGTGCCAGCAGCCAAGCACAGGGAGGTGGCTACACCTTC. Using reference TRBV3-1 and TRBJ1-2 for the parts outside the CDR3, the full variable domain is DTAVSQTPKYLVTQMGNDKSIKCEQNLGHDTMYWYKQDSKKFLKIMFSYNNKELIINETVPNRFSPKSPDKAHLNLHINSLELGDSAVYFCASSQAQGGGYTFGSGTRLTVV.

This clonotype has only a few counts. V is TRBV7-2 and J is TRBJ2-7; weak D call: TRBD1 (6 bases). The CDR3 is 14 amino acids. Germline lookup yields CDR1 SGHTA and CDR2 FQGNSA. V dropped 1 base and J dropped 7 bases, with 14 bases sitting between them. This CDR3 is CASSLEYRAGEQYF. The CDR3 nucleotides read TGTGCCAGCAGCTTAGAGTACAGGGCAGGGGAGCAGTACTTC. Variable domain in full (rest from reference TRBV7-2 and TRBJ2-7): GAGVSQSPSNKVTEKGKDVELRCDPISGHTALYWYRQSLGQGLEFLIYFQGNSAPDKSGLPSDRFSAERTGGSVSTLTIQRTQQEDSAVYLCASSLEYRAGEQYFGPGTRLTVT.

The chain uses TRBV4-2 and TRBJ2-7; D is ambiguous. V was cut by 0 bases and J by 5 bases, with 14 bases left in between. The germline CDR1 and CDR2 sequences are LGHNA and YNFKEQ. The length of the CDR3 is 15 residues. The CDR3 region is CASSQDDTAADEQYF. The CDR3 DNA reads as TGTGCCAGCAGCCAAGATGATACCGCCGCCGACGAGCAGTACTTC.

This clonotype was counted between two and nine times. The CDR3 spells CASSQDIGTSWSYNEQFF. CDR3 sequence (DNA): TGTGCCAGCAGCCAAGATATTGGTACTAGTTGGTCCTACAATGAGCAGTTCTTC. The chain employs TRBV14 and TRBJ2-1, with D possibly being TRBD2 (5 bases). The length of the CDR3 is 18 residues. V was shortened by 0 bases and J by 1 base, with 16 bases between the two germline ends. Germline V gene sequence: CDR1 SGHDN, CDR2 FVKESK.

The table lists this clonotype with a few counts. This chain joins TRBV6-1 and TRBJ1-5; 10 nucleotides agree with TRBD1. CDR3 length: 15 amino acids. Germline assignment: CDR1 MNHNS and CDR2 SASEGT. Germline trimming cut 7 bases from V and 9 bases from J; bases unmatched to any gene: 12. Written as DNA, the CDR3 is TGTGCCAGCACCCCCGACAGGGGGCGCCCCGGGCCCCAGCATTTT. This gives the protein CASTPDRGRPGPQHF.

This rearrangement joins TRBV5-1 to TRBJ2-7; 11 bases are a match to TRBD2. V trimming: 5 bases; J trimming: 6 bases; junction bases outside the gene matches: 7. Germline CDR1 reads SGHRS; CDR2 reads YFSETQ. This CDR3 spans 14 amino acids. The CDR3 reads CASRVTSGSFEQYF. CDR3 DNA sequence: TGCGCCAGCAGAGTAACTAGCGGGAGTTTCGAGCAGTACTTC.

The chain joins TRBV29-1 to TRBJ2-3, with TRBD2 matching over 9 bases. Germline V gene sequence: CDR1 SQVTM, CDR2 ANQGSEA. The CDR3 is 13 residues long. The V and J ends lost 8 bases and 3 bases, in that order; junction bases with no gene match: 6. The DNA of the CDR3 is TGCAGCCTGCGGGAGGGGGGGACAGATACGCAGTATTTT. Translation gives CSLREGGTDTQYF.

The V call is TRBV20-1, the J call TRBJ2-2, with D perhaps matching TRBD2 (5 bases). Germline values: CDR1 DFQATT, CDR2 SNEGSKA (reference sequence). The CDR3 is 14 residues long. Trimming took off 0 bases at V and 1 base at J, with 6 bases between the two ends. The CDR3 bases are TGCAGTGCTAGAGATCGGGGGAACACCGGGGAGCTGTTTTTT. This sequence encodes CSARDRGNTGELFF.

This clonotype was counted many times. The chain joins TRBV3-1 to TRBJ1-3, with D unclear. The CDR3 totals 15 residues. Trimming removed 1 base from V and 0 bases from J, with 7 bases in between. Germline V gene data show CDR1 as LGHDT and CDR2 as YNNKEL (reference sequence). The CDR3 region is CASSQGRTSGNTIYF. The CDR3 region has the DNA TGTGCCAGCAGCCAAGGACGGACCTCTGGAAACACCATATATTTT. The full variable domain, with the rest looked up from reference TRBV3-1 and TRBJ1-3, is DTAVSQTPKYLVTQMGNDKSIKCEQNLGHDTMYWYKQDSKKFLKIMFSYNNKELIINETVPNRFSPKSPDKAHLNLHINSLELGDSAVYFCASSQGRTSGNTIYFGEGSWLTVV.

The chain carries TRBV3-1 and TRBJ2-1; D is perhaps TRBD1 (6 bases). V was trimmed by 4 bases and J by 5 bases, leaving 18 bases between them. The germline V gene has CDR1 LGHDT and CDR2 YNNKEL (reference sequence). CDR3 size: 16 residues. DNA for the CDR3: TGTGCCAGCAGCCTACGCCCTCCAGGGGTACACAATGAGCAGTTCTTC. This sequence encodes CASSLRPPGVHNEQFF.

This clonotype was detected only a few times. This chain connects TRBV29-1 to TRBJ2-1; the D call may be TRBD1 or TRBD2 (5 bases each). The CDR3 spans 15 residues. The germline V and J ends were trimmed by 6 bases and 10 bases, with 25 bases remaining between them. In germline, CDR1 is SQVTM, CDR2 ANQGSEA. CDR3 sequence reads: CSVRRPGAPSGEQFF. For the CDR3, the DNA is TGCAGCGTCCGAAGGCCCGGGGCCCCTTCAGGGGAGCAGTTCTTC.

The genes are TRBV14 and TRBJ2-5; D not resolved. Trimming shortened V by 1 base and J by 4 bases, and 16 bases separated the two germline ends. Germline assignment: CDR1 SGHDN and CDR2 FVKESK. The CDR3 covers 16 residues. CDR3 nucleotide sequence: TGTGCCAGCAGCCAAGGGTACAGTTTAACAACAGAGACCCAGTACTTC. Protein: CASSQGYSLTTETQYF.

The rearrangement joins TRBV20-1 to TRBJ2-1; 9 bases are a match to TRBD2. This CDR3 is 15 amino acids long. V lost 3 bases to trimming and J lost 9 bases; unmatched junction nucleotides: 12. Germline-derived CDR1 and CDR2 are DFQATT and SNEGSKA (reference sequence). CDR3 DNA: TGCAGTGCTAGGCCTAGCGGGACCAGAGCCGGTGAGCAGTTCTTC. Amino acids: CSARPSGTRAGEQFF.

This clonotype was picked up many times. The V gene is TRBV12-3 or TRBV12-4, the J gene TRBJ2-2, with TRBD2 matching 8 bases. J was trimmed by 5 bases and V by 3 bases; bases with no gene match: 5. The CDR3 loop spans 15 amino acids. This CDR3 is CASSFAGGGTGELFF. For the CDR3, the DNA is TGTGCCAGCAGTTTTGCGGGAGGCGGGACCGGGGAGCTGTTTTTT.

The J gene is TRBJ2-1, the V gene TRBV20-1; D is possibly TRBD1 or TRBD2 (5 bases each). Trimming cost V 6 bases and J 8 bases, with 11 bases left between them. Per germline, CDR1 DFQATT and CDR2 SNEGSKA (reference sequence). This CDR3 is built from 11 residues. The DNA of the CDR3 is TGCAGTGCCCCAGGGCGGGATGAGCAGTTCTTC. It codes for CSAPGRDEQFF.

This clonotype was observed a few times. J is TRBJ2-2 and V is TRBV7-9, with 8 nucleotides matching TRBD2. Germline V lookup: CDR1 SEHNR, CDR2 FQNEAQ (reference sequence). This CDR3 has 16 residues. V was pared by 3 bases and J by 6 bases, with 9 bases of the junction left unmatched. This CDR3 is CASSFVPGLVPGELFF. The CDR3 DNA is TGTGCCAGCAGCTTCGTTCCGGGACTAGTACCCGGGGAGCTGTTTTTT.

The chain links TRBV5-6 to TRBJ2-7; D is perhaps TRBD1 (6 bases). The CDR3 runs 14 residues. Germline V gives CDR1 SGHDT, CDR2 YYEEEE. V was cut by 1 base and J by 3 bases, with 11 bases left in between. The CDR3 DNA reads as TGTGCCAGCAGCTTGACAGGGATCGGCTACGAGCAGTACTTC. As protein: CASSLTGIGYEQYF.

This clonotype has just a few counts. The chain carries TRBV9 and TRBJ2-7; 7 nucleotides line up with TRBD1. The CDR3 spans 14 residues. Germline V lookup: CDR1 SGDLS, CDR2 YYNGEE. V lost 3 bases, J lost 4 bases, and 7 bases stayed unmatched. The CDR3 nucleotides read TGTGCCAGCAGCGAAACGGGACAGCAGTACGAGCAGTACTTC. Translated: CASSETGQQYEQYF.

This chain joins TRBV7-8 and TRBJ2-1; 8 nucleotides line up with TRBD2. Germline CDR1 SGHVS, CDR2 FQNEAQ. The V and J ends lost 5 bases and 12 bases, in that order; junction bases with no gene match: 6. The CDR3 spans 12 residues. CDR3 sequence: CASSPRGLAQFF. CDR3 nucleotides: TGTGCCAGCAGCCCGCGTGGACTAGCGCAGTTCTTC.